The rows below give T cell receptor beta chains drawn from one sample of a study of Graves' ophthalmopathy and Graves' hyperthyroidism. MiXCR was run by TCRdb on the multiplex PCR reads, yielding one entry per CDR3 protein. The sample has about 1.1 million distinct CDR3 sequences, less than 45% seen once. What was sequenced was peripheral blood or thyroid tissue (not recorded which). Receptors were obtained from an adult man with Graves' hyperthyroidism. Both conserved end residues are part of each CDR3. The order of the fields is clone size, V gene, J gene, D gene, CDR3 DNA, CDR3 protein. D genes are given only for firm matches. Expanded clones get a size class; other rows say once, few or many, or leave the size out.

size: few; V: TRBV2; J: TRBJ1-2; D: NA; DNA: TGTGCCAGCACCGGACAGTCCCTAGGCTACACCTTC; CDR3: CASTGQSLGYTF
size: few; V: TRBV9; J: TRBJ2-5; D: TRBD1; DNA: TGTGCCAGCAGCGCGGACAGGCCTGAGACCCAGTACTTC; CDR3: CASSADRPETQYF
size: few; V: TRBV6-5; J: TRBJ2-6; D: NA; DNA: TGTGCCAGCAGGTGGGGGACGGCCAACGTCCTGACTTTC; CDR3: CASRWGTANVLTF
size: many; V: TRBV7-8; J: TRBJ2-5; D: NA; DNA: TGTGCCAGCAGCTTTACGAGGGCAGGTCAAGAGACCCAGTACTTC; CDR3: CASSFTRAGQETQYF
size: many; V: TRBV15; J: TRBJ2-6; D: TRBD2; DNA: TGTGCCACCAGCAGAGACCCGGGGGGTTCGGGGGCCAACGTCCTGACTTTC; CDR3: CATSRDPGGSGANVLTF
size: many; V: TRBV20-1; J: TRBJ1-6; D: NA; DNA: TGCAGTGCTAGCAGTCGTCAAGGCGGGGATTCACCCCTCCACTTT; CDR3: CSASSRQGGDSPLHF
size: many; V: TRBV2; J: TRBJ2-7; D: NA; DNA: TGTGCCAGCGTAGAGGAATCCTCCTACGAGCAGTACTTC; CDR3: CASVEESSYEQYF
size: NA; V: TRBV4-2; J: TRBJ2-2; D: NA; DNA: TGTGCCAGCGCGGTCGGCCCCCAGGGGACCGGGGAGCTGTTTTTT; CDR3: CASAVGPQGTGELFF
size: few; V: TRBV19; J: TRBJ1-1; D: NA; DNA: TGTGCCAGTAGAAACGGGGCCACTGAAGCTTTCTTT; CDR3: CASRNGATEAFF
size: NA; V: TRBV25-1; J: TRBJ1-6; D: TRBD1; DNA: TGTGCCAGCACTAGAGGACAGGGGAGCTCCTATAATTCACCCCTCCACTTT; CDR3: CASTRGQGSSYNSPLHF
size: once; V: TRBV10-3; J: TRBJ1-4; D: TRBD1; DNA: TGTGCCATCAGTACAGGGGTTAATAATGAAAAACTGTTTTTT; CDR3: CAISTGVNNEKLFF
size: NA; V: TRBV5-6; J: TRBJ1-4; D: NA; DNA: TGTGCCAGCAGCTTCGACCAACTTGGGGAAAAACTGTTTTTT; CDR3: CASSFDQLGEKLFF
size: few; V: TRBV19; J: TRBJ1-1; D: NA; DNA: TGTGCCAGTAGCCATCCAGCCTTGAACACTGAAGCTTTCTTT; CDR3: CASSHPALNTEAFF
size: NA; V: TRBV7-2; J: TRBJ2-7; D: NA; DNA: TGTGCCAGCAACATGAAGCGGGTGGGGGGTGGGCGCGAGCAGTACTTC; CDR3: CASNMKRVGGGREQYF
size: few; V: TRBV7-3; J: TRBJ2-5; D: NA; DNA: TGTGCCAGCAGTCCTCGCAAAGGGAACTCCCAAGAGACCCAGTACTTC; CDR3: CASSPRKGNSQETQYF
size: few; V: TRBV7-9; J: TRBJ1-2; D: TRBD1; DNA: TGTGCCAGCAGCTTGGGACAGGGGGCGCAGTTGGGTGGCTACACCTTC; CDR3: CASSLGQGAQLGGYTF
size: NA; V: TRBV4-1; J: TRBJ2-7; D: TRBD2; DNA: TGCGCCAGCAGCCGAGGAACCGGGACTAGCGATTACGAGCAGTACTTC; CDR3: CASSRGTGTSDYEQYF
size: NA; V: TRBV10-2; J: TRBJ2-5; D: NA; DNA: TGTGCCAGCAGCCAAGGTTTTGGGGTGGAGACCCAGTACTTC; CDR3: CASSQGFGVETQYF
size: once; V: TRBV10-3; J: TRBJ1-2; D: TRBD1; DNA: TGTGCCATCAGTGAATCCGGGACAGGGAATAATGGCTACACCTTC; CDR3: CAISESGTGNNGYTF
size: many; V: TRBV20-1; J: TRBJ1-5; D: NA; DNA: TGCAGTGCTAGCAAGGACCCGACGGAGCCCCAGCATTTT; CDR3: CSASKDPTEPQHF
size: NA; V: TRBV20-1; J: TRBJ1-5; D: NA; DNA: TGCAGTTACTCCGGAAGCAATCAGCCCCAGCATTTT; CDR3: CSYSGSNQPQHF
size: once; V: TRBV29-1; J: TRBJ1-2; D: NA; DNA: TGCAGGGACGGACACTATGGCTACACCTTC; CDR3: CRDGHYGYTF
size: many; V: TRBV4-1; J: TRBJ1-2; D: NA; DNA: TGCGCCAGCAGCCACCCGACAGGACTAAGCTATGGCTACACCTTC; CDR3: CASSHPTGLSYGYTF
size: NA; V: TRBV11-2; J: TRBJ2-7; D: TRBD2; DNA: TGTGCCAGCAGCTCAGACAGCGGGAGGCCTACTTTC; CDR3: CASSSDSGRPTF
size: many; V: TRBV20-1; J: TRBJ2-7; D: NA; DNA: TGCAGTGCTAGAGTGGTAAGGGGGTACTCCTACGAGCAGTACTTC; CDR3: CSARVVRGYSYEQYF
size: many; V: TRBV29-1; J: TRBJ1-4; D: TRBD1; DNA: TGCAGCGCTGGGGGACAGGCTGCCAATGAAAAACTGTTTTTT; CDR3: CSAGGQAANEKLFF
size: many; V: TRBV5-1; J: TRBJ1-4; D: NA; DNA: TGCGCCAGCAGCTTCGGACCGGGTGATGAAAAACTGTTTTTT; CDR3: CASSFGPGDEKLFF
size: NA; V: TRBV7-2; J: TRBJ2-7; D: TRBD2; DNA: TGTGCCAGCAGTCCGCTCCCAAGGACTAGCGGGGGGTACGAGCAGTACTTC; CDR3: CASSPLPRTSGGYEQYF
size: NA; V: TRBV29-1; J: TRBJ1-1; D: NA; DNA: TGCAGCGTACACGGAGAGCTTGAAGCTTTCTTT; CDR3: CSVHGELEAFF
size: many; V: TRBV5-1; J: TRBJ2-7; D: NA; DNA: TGCGCCAGCAGCATGAGTGGGAACAGAGGCTACGAGCAGTACTTC; CDR3: CASSMSGNRGYEQYF
size: NA; V: TRBV25-1; J: TRBJ2-7; D: TRBD2; DNA: TGTGCCAGCAGTTTAGCGGGGGGGGGGACAGTAGCATACGAGCAGTACTTC; CDR3: CASSLAGGGTVAYEQYF
size: few; V: TRBV20-1; J: TRBJ2-7; D: NA; DNA: TGCAGTGCTAGAGATTTGGGGGGCCAAGGCGAGCAGTACTTC; CDR3: CSARDLGGQGEQYF
size: NA; V: TRBV2; J: TRBJ2-7; D: NA; DNA: TGTGCCAGCAGTGACCGCCCAAGTCCCTACGAGCAGTACTTC; CDR3: CASSDRPSPYEQYF
size: NA; V: TRBV10-3; J: TRBJ1-2; D: TRBD1; DNA: TGTGCCACAGGATGGACAGGGGGCGTTGGCTACACCTTC; CDR3: CATGWTGGVGYTF
size: NA; V: TRBV7-8; J: TRBJ2-3; D: NA; DNA: TGTGCCAGCGCCCAAGATACGCAGTATTTT; CDR3: CASAQDTQYF
size: NA; V: TRBV20-1; J: TRBJ1-6; D: TRBD1; DNA: TGCAGTCGGGACAGTCCAGGGTATTCACCCCTCCACTTT; CDR3: CSRDSPGYSPLHF
size: NA; V: TRBV5-6; J: TRBJ2-5; D: TRBD2; DNA: TGTGCCAGCAGCCGCCTGGGGATAGCGGGGATCCAAGAGACCCAGTACTTC; CDR3: CASSRLGIAGIQETQYF
size: few; V: TRBV4-2; J: TRBJ1-5; D: NA; DNA: TGTGCCAGCAGCCAAGGTTCGACATATAGCAATCAGCCCCAGCATTTT; CDR3: CASSQGSTYSNQPQHF
size: many; V: TRBV5-1; J: TRBJ2-7; D: NA; DNA: TGCGCCAGCAGGGAGAACACCTACGAGCAGTACTTC; CDR3: CASRENTYEQYF
size: NA; V: TRBV10-3; J: TRBJ1-3; D: NA; DNA: TGTGCCAGCAGACCTGTACGGACAGCTGGAAACACCATATATTTT; CDR3: CASRPVRTAGNTIYF
size: many; V: TRBV3-1; J: TRBJ1-2; D: NA; DNA: TGTGCCAGCAGCCAAGAGGGAGTGACGGGCTACACCTTC; CDR3: CASSQEGVTGYTF
size: many; V: TRBV24-1; J: TRBJ1-4; D: NA; DNA: TGTGCCACCAGTGCCAGGGCGGACGATGAAAAACTGTTTTTT; CDR3: CATSARADDEKLFF
size: few; V: TRBV9; J: TRBJ2-2; D: NA; DNA: TGTGCCAGCAGCGTAGGTGTGGAAGCGAACACCGGGGAGCTGTTTTTT; CDR3: CASSVGVEANTGELFF
size: few; V: TRBV10-3; J: TRBJ2-2; D: TRBD1; DNA: TGTGCCATCAGTGAGCACGTGGGACAGGGGTTCGGGGAGCTGTTTTTT; CDR3: CAISEHVGQGFGELFF
size: NA; V: TRBV7-6; J: TRBJ2-5; D: NA; DNA: TGTGCCAGCAGCTTAGCCAGGGGAAAGGAGACCCAGTACTTC; CDR3: CASSLARGKETQYF
size: many; V: TRBV20-1; J: TRBJ2-5; D: TRBD2; DNA: TGCAGTGCTGGACCGGGACTAGCGGGAGAGACCCAGTACTTC; CDR3: CSAGPGLAGETQYF
size: NA; V: TRBV20-1; J: TRBJ2-7; D: NA; DNA: TGCAGTGCTAGAGGACAGGTCCGGAGCGAGCAGTACTTC; CDR3: CSARGQVRSEQYF
size: NA; V: TRBV10-2; J: TRBJ1-2; D: NA; DNA: TGCGCCAGCAGCGACCGGACAGTCCATAACTATGGCTACACCTTC; CDR3: CASSDRTVHNYGYTF
size: few; V: TRBV10-2; J: TRBJ1-2; D: TRBD1; DNA: TGTGCCAGCCGACCCCGGGACAGTTTTTCCTATGGCTACACCTTT; CDR3: CASRPRDSFSYGYTF
size: many; V: TRBV11-3; J: TRBJ2-7; D: TRBD2; DNA: TGTGCCAGCAGCTCATCTAGCGGGAGGGCCTTTGAGCAGTACTTC; CDR3: CASSSSSGRAFEQYF
size: once; V: TRBV29-1; J: TRBJ2-1; D: TRBD1; DNA: TGCAGCGCAAATTACCCGGGACAGGGCAATGAGCAGTTCTTC; CDR3: CSANYPGQGNEQFF
size: few; V: TRBV7-2; J: TRBJ2-7; D: NA; DNA: TGTGCCTCCCGACCGCAGGGGTCTGTCTACGAGCAGTACTTC; CDR3: CASRPQGSVYEQYF
size: many; V: TRBV7-8; J: TRBJ1-4; D: NA; DNA: TGTGCCAGCACCCCGTTTGCGGGTAATGAAAAACTGTTTTTT; CDR3: CASTPFAGNEKLFF
size: few; V: TRBV13; J: TRBJ2-2; D: NA; DNA: TGTGCCAGCAGTTTATCCGTCCGGGCCGGGGAGCTGTTTTTT; CDR3: CASSLSVRAGELFF
size: NA; V: TRBV7-2; J: TRBJ2-2; D: TRBD2; DNA: TGTGCCAGCAGCCCCAGACTAGCGGGAGGCCGTGTGTACGCGAACACCGGGGAGCTGTTTTTT; CDR3: CASSPRLAGGRVYANTGELFF
size: NA; V: TRBV7-3; J: TRBJ1-2; D: TRBD1; DNA: TGTGCCAGCAACCGGGACAGTGGTGGCTACACCTTC; CDR3: CASNRDSGGYTF
size: once; V: TRBV10-2; J: TRBJ1-2; D: TRBD1; DNA: TGCGCCAGCAGTGAGCCGGACAGGGGGTGGTTCTATGGCTACACCTTC; CDR3: CASSEPDRGWFYGYTF
size: NA; V: TRBV7-6; J: TRBJ1-4; D: NA; DNA: TGTGCCAGCAGCTCCTCGCAGGGGAGTGAAAAACTGTTTTTT; CDR3: CASSSSQGSEKLFF
size: few; V: TRBV11-2; J: TRBJ2-7; D: TRBD1; DNA: TGTGCCAGCAGCTTAGCGGGACAGGAACCCTCCTACGAGCAGTACTTC; CDR3: CASSLAGQEPSYEQYF